Listed here is a single T cell receptor (beta chain). The second PCR ran about 7 to 12 cycles with a sample-barcoded 5' primer and J-beta primers. Researchers report that a template-switch adaptor with 12 random nucleotides tagged each cDNA molecule. Using its own MiXCR run on the 5' RACE reads, TCRdb lists one record per CDR3 protein. There are roughly 1.5 million distinct CDR3 sequences in the sample; 35% to 45% occur only once, and about 4% lies in the top ten. The sample comes from a study of blood T cells in healthy people across ages. The sample consisted of blood. This receptor was obtained from a woman aged 18-29 years in good health.

For the CDR3, the DNA is TGCGCCAGCAGCCAAGATTCCCAATACCAAGAGACCCAGTACTTC. This gives the protein CASSQDSQYQETQYF. The V call is TRBV4-3, the J call TRBJ2-5, with D hard to call. The CDR3 loop spans 15 amino acids. Germline V gene data show CDR1 as LGHNA and CDR2 as YSLEER. The V and J ends lost 0 bases and 0 bases respectively, with 8 bases between them.